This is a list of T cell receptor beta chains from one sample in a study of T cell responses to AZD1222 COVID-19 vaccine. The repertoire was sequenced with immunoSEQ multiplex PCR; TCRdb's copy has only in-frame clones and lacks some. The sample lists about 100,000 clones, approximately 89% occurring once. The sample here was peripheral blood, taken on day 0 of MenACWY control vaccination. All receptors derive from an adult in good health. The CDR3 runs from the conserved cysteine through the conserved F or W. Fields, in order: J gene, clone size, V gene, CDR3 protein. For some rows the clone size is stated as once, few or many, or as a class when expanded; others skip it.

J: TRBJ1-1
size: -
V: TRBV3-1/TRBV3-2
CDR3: CASSQRTEAFF

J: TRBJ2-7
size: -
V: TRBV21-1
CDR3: CASSREGEQYF

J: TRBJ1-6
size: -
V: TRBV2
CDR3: CASRRTWDAPLHF

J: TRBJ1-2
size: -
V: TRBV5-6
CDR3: CASSPTGNGYTF

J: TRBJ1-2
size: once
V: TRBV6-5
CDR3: CASRKQGAGYGYTF

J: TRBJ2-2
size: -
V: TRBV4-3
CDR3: CASSPHKGVFTGELFF

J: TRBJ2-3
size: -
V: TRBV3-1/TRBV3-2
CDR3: CASSQGAGGTQYF

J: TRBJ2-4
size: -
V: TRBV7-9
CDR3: CASSLRTGEGKNIQYF

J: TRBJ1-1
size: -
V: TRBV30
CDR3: CAWSGGRGLGMDTEAFF

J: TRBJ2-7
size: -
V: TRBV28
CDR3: CASRDSQGGWYEQYF

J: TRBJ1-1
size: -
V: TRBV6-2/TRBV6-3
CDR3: CASSPTDYRDETEAFF

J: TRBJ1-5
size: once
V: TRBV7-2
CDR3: CASSFTEAQPQHF

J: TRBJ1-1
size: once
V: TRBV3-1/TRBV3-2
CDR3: CASSCRQGRNTEAFF

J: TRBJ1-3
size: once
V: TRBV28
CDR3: CASLRTWGNTIYF

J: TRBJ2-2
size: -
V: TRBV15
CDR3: CATSNDISQGELFF

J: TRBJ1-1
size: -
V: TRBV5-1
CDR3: CASGQGGNTEAFF

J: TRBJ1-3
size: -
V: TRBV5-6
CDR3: CASSPTGGTGNTIYF

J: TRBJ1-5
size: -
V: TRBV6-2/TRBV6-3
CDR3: CASSYSIRGQNSNQPQHF

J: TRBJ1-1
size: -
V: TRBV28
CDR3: CASSPHSDLNTEAFF

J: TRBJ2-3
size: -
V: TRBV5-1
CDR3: CASSSTWTSGTDTQYF

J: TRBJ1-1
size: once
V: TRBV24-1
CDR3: CATPGDTEAFF

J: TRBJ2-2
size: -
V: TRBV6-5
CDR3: CASHRGGTGELFF

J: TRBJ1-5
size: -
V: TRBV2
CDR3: CASSVGLDQPQHF

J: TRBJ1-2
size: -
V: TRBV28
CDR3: CASSLVRGANYGYTF

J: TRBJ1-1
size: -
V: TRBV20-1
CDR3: CSARTGFEAFF

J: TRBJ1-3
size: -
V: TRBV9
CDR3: CASSYPQQGGNTIYF

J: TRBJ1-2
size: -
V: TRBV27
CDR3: CASSFSGGHGYTF